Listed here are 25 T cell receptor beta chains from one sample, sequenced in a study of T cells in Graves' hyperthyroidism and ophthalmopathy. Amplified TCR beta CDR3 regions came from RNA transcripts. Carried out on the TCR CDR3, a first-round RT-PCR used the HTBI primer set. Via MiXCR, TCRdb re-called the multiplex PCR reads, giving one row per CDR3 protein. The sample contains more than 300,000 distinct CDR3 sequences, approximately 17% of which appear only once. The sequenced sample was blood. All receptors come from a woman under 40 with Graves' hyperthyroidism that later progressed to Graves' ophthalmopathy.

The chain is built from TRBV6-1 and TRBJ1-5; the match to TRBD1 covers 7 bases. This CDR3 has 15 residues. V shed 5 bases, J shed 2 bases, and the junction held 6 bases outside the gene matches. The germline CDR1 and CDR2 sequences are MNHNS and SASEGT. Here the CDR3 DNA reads TGTGCCAGCAGTCTAACAGGGGCCCGCAATCAGCCCCAGCATTTT. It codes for CASSLTGARNQPQHF.

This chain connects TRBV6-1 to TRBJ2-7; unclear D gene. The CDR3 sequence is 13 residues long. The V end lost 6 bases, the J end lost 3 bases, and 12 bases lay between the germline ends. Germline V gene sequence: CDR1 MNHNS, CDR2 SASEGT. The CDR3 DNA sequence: TGTGCCAGCAGGGTAAACACCCTCTACGAGCAGTACTTC. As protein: CASRVNTLYEQYF.

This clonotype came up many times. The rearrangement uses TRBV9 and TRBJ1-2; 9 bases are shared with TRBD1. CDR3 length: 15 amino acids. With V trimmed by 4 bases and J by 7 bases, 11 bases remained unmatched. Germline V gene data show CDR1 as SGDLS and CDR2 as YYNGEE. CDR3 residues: CASSPRDRVWSGYTF. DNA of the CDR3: TGTGCCAGCAGCCCCCGGGACAGGGTTTGGTCTGGCTACACCTTC.

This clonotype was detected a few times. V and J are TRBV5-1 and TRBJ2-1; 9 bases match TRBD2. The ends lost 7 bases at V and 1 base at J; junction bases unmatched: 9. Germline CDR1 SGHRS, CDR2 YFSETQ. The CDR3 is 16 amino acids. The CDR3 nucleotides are TGCGCCAGCGGCATCGGAGCGGGGGGTTCCTACAATGAGCAGTTCTTC. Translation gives CASGIGAGGSYNEQFF.

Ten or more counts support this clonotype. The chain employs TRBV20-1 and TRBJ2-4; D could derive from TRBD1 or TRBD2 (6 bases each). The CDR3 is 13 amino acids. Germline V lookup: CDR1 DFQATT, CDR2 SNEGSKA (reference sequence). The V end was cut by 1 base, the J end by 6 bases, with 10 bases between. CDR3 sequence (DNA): TGCAGTGCTAGAGTCGGAGGGGGAAACATTCAGTACTTC. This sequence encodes CSARVGGGNIQYF.

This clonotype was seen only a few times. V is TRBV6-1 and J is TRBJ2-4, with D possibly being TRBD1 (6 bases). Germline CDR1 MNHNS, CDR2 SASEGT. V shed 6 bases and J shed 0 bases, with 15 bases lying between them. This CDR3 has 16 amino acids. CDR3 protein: CASRDQDRLAKNIQYF. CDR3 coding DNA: TGTGCCAGCAGGGACCAGGACAGACTAGCCAAAAACATTCAGTACTTC.

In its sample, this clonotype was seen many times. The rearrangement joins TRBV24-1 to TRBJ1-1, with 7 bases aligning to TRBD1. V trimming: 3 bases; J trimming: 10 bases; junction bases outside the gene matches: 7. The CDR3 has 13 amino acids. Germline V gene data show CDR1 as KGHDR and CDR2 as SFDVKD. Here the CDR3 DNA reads TGTGCCACCAGTGATCAGACAGGGTTCCGAGCTTTCTTT. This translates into CATSDQTGFRAFF.

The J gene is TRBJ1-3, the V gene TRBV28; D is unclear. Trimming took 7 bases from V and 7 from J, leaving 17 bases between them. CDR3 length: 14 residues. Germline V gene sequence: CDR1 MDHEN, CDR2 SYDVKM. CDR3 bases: TGTGCCAGCATCGCGTTCGGTGGAGGGAACACCATATATTTT. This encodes CASIAFGGGNTIYF. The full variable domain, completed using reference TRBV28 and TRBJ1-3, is DVKVTQSSRYLVKRTGEKVFLECVQDMDHENMFWYRQDPGLGLRLIYFSYDVKMKEKGDIPEGYSVSREKKERFSLILESASTNQTSMYLCASIAFGGGNTIYFGEGSWLTVV.

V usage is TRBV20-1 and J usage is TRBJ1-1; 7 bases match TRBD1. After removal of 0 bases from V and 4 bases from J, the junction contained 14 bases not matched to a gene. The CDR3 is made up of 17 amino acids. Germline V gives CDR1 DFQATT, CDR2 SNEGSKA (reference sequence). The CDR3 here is CSARDRGGQSILTEAFF. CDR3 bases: TGCAGTGCTAGAGATCGGGGGGGACAGAGCATTCTCACTGAAGCTTTCTTT.

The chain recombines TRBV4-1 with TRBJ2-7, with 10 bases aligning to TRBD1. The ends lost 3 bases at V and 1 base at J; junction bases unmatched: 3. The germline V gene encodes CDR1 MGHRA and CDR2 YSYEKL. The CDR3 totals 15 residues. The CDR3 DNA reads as TGCGCCAGCAGCCAGGGGGGACAGGGGTCCTACGAGCAGTACTTC. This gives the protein CASSQGGQGSYEQYF.

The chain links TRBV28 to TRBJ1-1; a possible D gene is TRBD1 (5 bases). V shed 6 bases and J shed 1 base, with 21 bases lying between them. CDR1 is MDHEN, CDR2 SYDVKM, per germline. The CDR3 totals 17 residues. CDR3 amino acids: CASSETMGLGENTEAFF. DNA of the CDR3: TGTGCCAGCAGCGAAACTATGGGGCTAGGGGAGAACACTGAAGCTTTCTTT.

The CDR3 nucleotides read TGCAGTGCATGGACGGCTTGGGGCACAGATACGCAGTATTTT. It codes for CSAWTAWGTDTQYF. This chain joins TRBV20-1 and TRBJ2-3; unclear D gene. Trimming took 6 bases from V and 1 from J, leaving 14 bases between them. Germline V gene data show CDR1 as DFQATT and CDR2 as SNEGSKA (reference sequence). This CDR3 spans 14 amino acids.

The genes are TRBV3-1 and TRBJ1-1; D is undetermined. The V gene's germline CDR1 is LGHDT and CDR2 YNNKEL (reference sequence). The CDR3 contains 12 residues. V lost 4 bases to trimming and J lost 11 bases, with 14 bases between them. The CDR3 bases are TGTGCCAGCAGCCTGTTTAAGGGCCCCGCTTTCTTT. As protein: CASSLFKGPAFF. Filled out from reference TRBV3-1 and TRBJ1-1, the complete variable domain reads DTAVSQTPKYLVTQMGNDKSIKCEQNLGHDTMYWYKQDSKKFLKIMFSYNNKELIINETVPNRFSPKSPDKAHLNLHINSLELGDSAVYFCASSLFKGPAFFGQGTRLTVV.

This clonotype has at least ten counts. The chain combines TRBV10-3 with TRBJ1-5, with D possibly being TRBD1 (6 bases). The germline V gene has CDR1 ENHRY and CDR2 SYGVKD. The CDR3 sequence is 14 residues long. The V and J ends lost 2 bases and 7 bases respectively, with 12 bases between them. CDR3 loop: CAISEGRGGQPQHF. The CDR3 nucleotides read TGTGCCATCAGTGAGGGCAGGGGAGGGCAGCCCCAGCATTTT.

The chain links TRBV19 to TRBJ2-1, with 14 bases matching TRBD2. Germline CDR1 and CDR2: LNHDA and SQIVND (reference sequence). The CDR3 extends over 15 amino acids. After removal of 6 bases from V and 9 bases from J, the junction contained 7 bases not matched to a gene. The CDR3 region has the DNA TGTGCCAGTAGCTTTGGACTAGCGGGAGGAGTTGAGCAGTTCTTC. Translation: CASSFGLAGGVEQFF.

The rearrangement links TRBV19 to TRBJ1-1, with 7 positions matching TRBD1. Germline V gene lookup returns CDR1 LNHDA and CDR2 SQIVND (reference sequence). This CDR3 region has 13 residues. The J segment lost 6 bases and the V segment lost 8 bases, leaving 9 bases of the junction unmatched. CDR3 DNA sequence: TGTGCCAGTTTAAGGGGGCCCCCGGCTGAAGCTTTCTTT. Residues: CASLRGPPAEAFF. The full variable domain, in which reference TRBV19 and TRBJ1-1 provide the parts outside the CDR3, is DGGITQSPKYLFRKEGQNVTLSCEQNLNHDAMYWYRQDPGQGLRLIYYSQIVNDFQKGDIAEGYSVSREKKESFPLTVTSAQKNPTAFYLCASLRGPPAEAFFGQGTRLTVV.

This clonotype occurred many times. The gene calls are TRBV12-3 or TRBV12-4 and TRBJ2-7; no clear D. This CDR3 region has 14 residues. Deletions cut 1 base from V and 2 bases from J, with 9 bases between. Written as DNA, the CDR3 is TGTGCCAGCAGTTTAGGACTGAAGGCCTACGAGCAGTACTTC. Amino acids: CASSLGLKAYEQYF.

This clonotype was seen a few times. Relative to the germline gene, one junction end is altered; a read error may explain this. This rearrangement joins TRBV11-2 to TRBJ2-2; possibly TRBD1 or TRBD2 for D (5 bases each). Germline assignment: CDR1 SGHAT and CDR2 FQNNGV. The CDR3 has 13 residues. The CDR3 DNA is TGTGCCAGCAGCTTACGAGGGACCGGGGAGCTGTCTTTT. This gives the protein CASSLRGTGELSF.

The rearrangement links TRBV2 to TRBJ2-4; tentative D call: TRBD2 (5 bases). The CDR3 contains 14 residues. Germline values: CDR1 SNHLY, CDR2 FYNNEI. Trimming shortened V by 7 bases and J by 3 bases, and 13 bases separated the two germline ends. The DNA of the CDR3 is TGTGCCAGCATGAGGTTAGAGGGCAAAAACATTCAGTACTTC. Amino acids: CASMRLEGKNIQYF.

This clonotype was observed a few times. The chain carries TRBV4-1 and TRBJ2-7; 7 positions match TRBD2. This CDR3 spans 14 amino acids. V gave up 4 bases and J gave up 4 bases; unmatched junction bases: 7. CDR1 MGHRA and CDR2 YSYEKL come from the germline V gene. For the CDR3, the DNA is TGCGCCAGCAGCCCCGTGGCGGGAGCTTACGAGCAGTACTTC. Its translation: CASSPVAGAYEQYF.

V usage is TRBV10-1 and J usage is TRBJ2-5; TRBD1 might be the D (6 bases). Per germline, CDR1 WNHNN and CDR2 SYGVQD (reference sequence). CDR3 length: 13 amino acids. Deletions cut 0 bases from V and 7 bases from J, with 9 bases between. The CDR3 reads CASSESRGGTQYF. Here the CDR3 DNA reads TGCGCCAGCAGTGAGTCCAGGGGTGGGACCCAGTACTTC.

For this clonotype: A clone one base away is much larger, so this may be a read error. The CDR3 DNA follows: TGTGCCACCAGCAGAGATGTAGGGGGTTTAAGAGAGACCCGGTACTTC. Translation gives CATSRDVGGLRETRYF. The chain uses TRBV15 and TRBJ2-5, with a possible D match to TRBD1 (6 bases). The CDR3 is made up of 16 amino acids. The germline CDR1 and CDR2 sequences are LNHNV and YYDKDF (reference sequence).

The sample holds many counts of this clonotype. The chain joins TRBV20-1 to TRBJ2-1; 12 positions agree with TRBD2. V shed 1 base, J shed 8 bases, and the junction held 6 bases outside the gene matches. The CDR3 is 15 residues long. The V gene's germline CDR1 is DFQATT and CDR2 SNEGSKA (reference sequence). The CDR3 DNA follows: TGCAGTGCTAGAGGCGGACTAGCGGGAATAGATGAGCAGTTCTTC. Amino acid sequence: CSARGGLAGIDEQFF.

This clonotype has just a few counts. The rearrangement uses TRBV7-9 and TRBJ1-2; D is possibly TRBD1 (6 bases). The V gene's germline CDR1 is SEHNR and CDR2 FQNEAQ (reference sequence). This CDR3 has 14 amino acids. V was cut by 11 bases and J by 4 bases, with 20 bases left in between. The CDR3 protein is CAYRGGAKGYGYTF. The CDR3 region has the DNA TGTGCCTACAGAGGGGGGGCCAAGGGCTATGGCTACACCTTC.

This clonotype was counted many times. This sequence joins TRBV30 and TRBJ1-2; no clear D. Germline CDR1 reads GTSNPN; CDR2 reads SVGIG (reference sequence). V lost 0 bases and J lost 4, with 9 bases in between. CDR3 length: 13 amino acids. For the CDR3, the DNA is TGTGCCTGGAGTGTACTCCTTCTCTATGGCTACACCTTC. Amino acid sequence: CAWSVLLLYGYTF.